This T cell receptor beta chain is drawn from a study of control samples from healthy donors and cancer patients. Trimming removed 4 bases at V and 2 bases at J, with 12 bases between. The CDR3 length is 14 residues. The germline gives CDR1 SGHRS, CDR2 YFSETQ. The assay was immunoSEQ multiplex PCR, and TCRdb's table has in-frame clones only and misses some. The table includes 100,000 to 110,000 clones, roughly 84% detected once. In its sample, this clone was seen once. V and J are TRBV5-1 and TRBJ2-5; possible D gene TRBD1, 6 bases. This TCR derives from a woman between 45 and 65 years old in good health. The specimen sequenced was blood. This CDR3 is CASSAGQWQETQYF. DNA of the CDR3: TGCGCCAGCAGCGCCGGACAGTGGCAAGAGACCCAGTACTTC.